This T cell receptor (beta chain) stems from a study of blood T cell repertoires in COVID-19. Trimming stripped 5 bases from V and 1 base from J, with 15 bases between. The CDR3 covers 16 residues. Germline V gives CDR1 SGHNT, CDR2 YENEEA. Sequenced by immunoSEQ multiplex PCR; TCRdb stores in-frame clones only, minus some. The sample includes about 66,000 clones, approximately 91% seen only once; the top ten take approximately 3.6%. The clonotype originates from a man in his sixties or seventies with acute or convalescent COVID-19. The sample taken for sequencing was peripheral blood. This chain joins TRBV11-3 and TRBJ1-3, with D possibly matching TRBD1 (5 bases). The chain's CDR3 is CASSPGRGWSGNTIYF. In DNA form, the CDR3 reads TGTGCCAGCAGCCCCGGACGGGGGTGGTCTGGAAACACCATATATTTT.